The 24 T cell receptor beta chains below come from one sample, sequenced in a study of shared clonotypes between healthy human individuals (TCRdb year 2020). Preparation of the library involved the immunoSEQ multiplex PCR assay. What TCRdb holds here is the immuneACCESS table cut down to in-frame rearrangements. Part of the clones is not present; checked against another copy, under half of the missing clones reflect an unresolved V gene, and the others are unexplained. In this sample the table shows about 2 million clones, roughly 94% of which occur a single time. The ten biggest clones cover roughly 1% of the sample. CD8 naive samples were obtained by positive selection for CCR7 among CD45RO-negative cells, yielding a CD45RA+CCR7+ population from which TemRA cells were excluded. Sequencing input: naive CD8+ T cells sorted from blood. The intended sense of this specimen's cell subset or site label: CD45RA+CCR7+. These TCRs come from a man aged 18-30 years in good health.

The chain recombines TRBV7-2 with TRBJ1-2, with D perhaps TRBD1 (5 bases). This CDR3 contains 17 residues. The V gene lost 1 base and the J gene lost 5 bases, with 20 bases spanning the gap. The V gene's germline CDR1 is SGHTA and CDR2 FQGNSA. The CDR3, as DNA: TGTGCCAGCAGCTTAGGCTGGGGGGGAGAGGGGCAGTATGGCTACACCTTC. This translates into CASSLGWGGEGQYGYTF.

This sequence joins TRBV27 and TRBJ2-7; 9 bases fit TRBD1. The length of the CDR3 is 14 residues. Germline trimming cut 7 bases from V and 4 bases from J; bases unmatched to any gene: 8. Germline loops: CDR1 MNHEY, CDR2 SMNVEV (reference sequence). CDR3 nucleotide sequence: TGTGCCAGCACCTCATTGACAGGGGGTTACGAGCAGTACTTC. Protein sequence: CASTSLTGGYEQYF.

The chain is built from TRBV28 and TRBJ1-6; weak D call: TRBD1 (5 bases). Germline CDR1 is MDHEN and CDR2 is SYDVKM. The CDR3 loop spans 15 amino acids. V was cut by 4 bases and J by 6 bases, with 13 bases left in between. CDR3 nucleotides: TGTGCCAGCAGTTCTCCGGGACTGACTAATTCACCCCTCCACTTT. This encodes CASSSPGLTNSPLHF.

The chain recombines TRBV19 with TRBJ1-2; no definite D call. The CDR3 consists of 12 residues. V lost 6 bases to trimming and J lost 4 bases, with 9 bases between them. The V gene's germline CDR1 is LNHDA and CDR2 SQIVND (reference sequence). The CDR3 coding sequence is TGTGCCAGTAGGTATTCGGTCTATGGCTACACCTTC. It encodes CASRYSVYGYTF.

The chain carries TRBV13 and TRBJ2-2; D unclear. There are 15 residues in the CDR3. Germline CDR1 is PRHDT and CDR2 is FYEKMQ (reference sequence). Between the trimmed V and J ends, which lost 5 bases and 0 bases, there was a span of 10 bases. As DNA, the CDR3 is TGTGCCAGCAGCCCGACCGTTCCGAACACCGGGGAGCTGTTTTTT. This encodes CASSPTVPNTGELFF.

V is TRBV13 and J is TRBJ2-7, with D perhaps given as TRBD1 or TRBD2 (5 bases each). The V end lost 6 bases, the J end lost 6 bases, and 24 bases lay between the germline ends. Germline V gene sequence: CDR1 PRHDT, CDR2 FYEKMQ (reference sequence). The CDR3 length is 16 residues. The CDR3 coding sequence is TGTGCCAGCAGGAGCTTAGACGTATCGGGGCGTGGCGAGCAGTACTTC. Its translation is CASRSLDVSGRGEQYF. The full variable domain, rest sourced from reference TRBV13 and TRBJ2-7, is AAGVIQSPRHLIKEKRETATLKCYPIPRHDTVYWYQQGPGQDPQFLISFYEKMQSDKGSIPDRFSAQQFSDYHSELNMSSLELGDSALYFCASRSLDVSGRGEQYFGPGTRLTVT.

V is TRBV11-2 and J is TRBJ2-7; D is perhaps TRBD1 (6 bases). Between the trimmed V and J ends, which lost 6 bases and 4 bases, there was a span of 16 bases. Germline-derived CDR1 and CDR2 are SGHAT and FQNNGV. The CDR3 totals 14 residues. The CDR3 nucleotides are TGTGCCAGCAGGTTTCAGGGGAGAACTTACGAGCAGTACTTC. Protein product: CASRFQGRTYEQYF.

Here the CDR3 reads CASSLLQGALYGYTF. The CDR3 DNA sequence: TGTGCCAGCAGTTTATTACAGGGGGCCCTCTATGGCTACACCTTC. This rearrangement joins TRBV27 to TRBJ1-2; 9 bases line up with TRBD1. J gave up 4 bases and V 1 base, and 4 bases lay outside the gene matches. Germline V CDR1 and CDR2: MNHEY, SMNVEV (reference sequence). The CDR3 is made up of 15 amino acids.

The chain has TRBV18 and TRBJ2-2, with D tentatively TRBD1 (6 bases). From germline, CDR1 is KGHSH and CDR2 LQKENI. V lost 3 bases and J 4 bases, leaving 24 bases between the germline ends. The CDR3 sequence is 19 residues long. The CDR3 DNA sequence: TGTGCCAGCTCACCTCGGGCAGGGGCGCCTTCTTCGAGCACCGGGGAGCTGTTTTTT. It translates to CASSPRAGAPSSSTGELFF.

The rearrangement joins TRBV15 to TRBJ2-7; 7 bases are a match to TRBD1. The CDR3 runs to 15 residues. V trimming: 4 bases; J trimming: 4 bases; junction bases outside the gene matches: 10. CDR1 is LNHNV and CDR2 is YYDKDF in the germline V gene (reference sequence). The CDR3 nucleotides read TGTGCCACCAGCAAAACAGGGGATTCCACTTACGAGCAGTACTTC. Protein: CATSKTGDSTYEQYF.

The rearrangement links TRBV27 to TRBJ1-2; D is ambiguous. Germline CDR1 is MNHEY and CDR2 is SMNVEV (reference sequence). The CDR3 is made up of 16 amino acids. V was cut by 6 bases and J by 2 bases, with 19 bases left in between. This CDR3 reads CASSPSPTGSNYGYTF. The DNA of the CDR3 is TGTGCCAGCAGCCCTTCTCCGACCGGATCCAACTATGGCTACACCTTC.

This chain joins TRBV15 and TRBJ1-1; 7 bases align to TRBD1. The germline CDR1 and CDR2 sequences are LNHNV and YYDKDF (reference sequence). Trimming at V came to 5 bases and at J to 1 base, leaving 19 bases not matched to a gene. The CDR3 runs 19 residues. This chain's CDR3 is CATSQMGIQGVVGNTEAFF. For the CDR3, the DNA is TGTGCCACCAGCCAAATGGGTATTCAGGGGGTAGTTGGGAACACTGAAGCTTTCTTT.

This clone was seen a few times. This chain joins TRBV28 and TRBJ1-2; a weak D match, TRBD1 (6 bases). The V end lost 10 bases, the J end lost 5 bases, and 14 bases lay between the germline ends. Germline loops: CDR1 MDHEN, CDR2 SYDVKM. The CDR3 has 12 residues. CDR3 amino acids: CAISDSVYGYTF. CDR3 sequence (DNA): TGTGCCATCTCGGACAGTGTTTATGGCTACACCTTC.

Remarks on this clone: At the DNA level, this CDR3 is encoded by other sequences in the same sample as well. This chain uses TRBV6-5 with TRBJ2-5; D perhaps matches TRBD1 (6 bases). Germline values: CDR1 MNHEY, CDR2 SVGAGI. The CDR3 totals 14 residues. The V end was cut by 5 bases, the J end by 2 bases, with 12 bases between. The CDR3 reads CASSQQGPQETQYF. CDR3 nucleotide sequence: TGTGCCAGCAGTCAACAGGGACCACAAGAGACCCAGTACTTC.

This sequence joins TRBV5-8 and TRBJ2-1; 12 bases line up with TRBD2. There are 18 residues in the CDR3. With 0 bases clipped from V and 9 bases from J, the junction kept 13 bases outside the gene matches. Germline values: CDR1 SGHTS, CDR2 YDEGEE. CDR3 sequence reads: CASSLVASGRASLREQFF. DNA of the CDR3: TGTGCCAGCAGCTTGGTGGCTAGCGGGAGGGCCAGTCTCCGTGAGCAGTTCTTC.

V gene TRBV27 combines with J gene TRBJ2-7; D not resolved. The germline gives CDR1 MNHEY, CDR2 SMNVEV (reference sequence). This CDR3 has 14 residues. V lost 3 bases, J lost 4 bases, and 13 bases lay in between. The CDR3 protein is CASSFGLEGYEQYF. The CDR3 DNA reads TGTGCCAGCAGTTTCGGCTTAGAAGGGTACGAGCAGTACTTC.

V is TRBV21-1 and J is TRBJ2-7; the table calls TRBD2, which could not be checked here. TRBV21-1 is recorded as a pseudogene. This CDR3 has 14 amino acids. The CDR3 region has the DNA TGTGCCAGGAAGCATGGACTCGGTCGGTTCCACCAGTACTTC. Encoded protein: CARKHGLGRFHQYF.

In this sample, this clone turned up once. The same CDR3 can be traced to other DNA sequences in this sample. The genes are TRBV2 and TRBJ1-1; tentatively, D is TRBD1 (6 bases). Per the germline V gene, CDR1 is SNHLY and CDR2 is FYNNEI. Deletions cut 0 bases from V and 4 bases from J, with 9 bases between. This CDR3 spans 14 amino acids. The chain's CDR3 is CASSEAPGATEAFF. In nucleotides, the CDR3 is TGTGCCAGCAGTGAAGCGCCGGGGGCCACTGAAGCTTTCTTT.

In regard to this clone: Other DNA sequences in the same sample also yield this CDR3. The J gene is TRBJ2-1, the V gene TRBV30, with TRBD2 as a possible D gene (5 bases). The V gene's germline CDR1 is GTSNPN and CDR2 SVGIG (reference sequence). The CDR3 runs 12 residues. V lost 3 bases, J lost 7 bases, and 10 bases lay in between. The CDR3 coding sequence is TGTGCCTGGAGCGGGGATCTAAATGAGCAGTTCTTC. Translated, it gives CAWSGDLNEQFF.

This clone was seen once. This sample also contains other DNA sequences that code for the same CDR3. The chain recombines TRBV19 with TRBJ2-1, with a possible D match to TRBD1 (5 bases). Germline V gene data show CDR1 as LNHDA and CDR2 as SQIVND (reference sequence). The germline V and J ends were trimmed by 6 bases and 4 bases, with 7 bases remaining between them. This CDR3 region has 12 residues. The CDR3 coding sequence is TGTGCCAGTAGAGGGGCGTACAATGAGCAGTTCTTC. Translation gives CASRGAYNEQFF.

The V call is TRBV6-1, the J call TRBJ2-7, with 8 bases matching TRBD1. The V gene's germline CDR1 is MNHNS and CDR2 SASEGT. There are 16 residues in the CDR3. V trimming: 1 base; J trimming: 1 base; junction bases outside the gene matches: 6. The DNA of the CDR3 is TGTGCCAGCAGTGAAGTGGTAGGACAGGGTTCCTACGAGCAGTACTTC. As protein: CASSEVVGQGSYEQYF.

This clone was recorded only once. The chain couples TRBV19 to TRBJ2-1, with 11 bases lining up with TRBD2. Germline trimming cut 3 bases from V and 9 bases from J; bases unmatched to any gene: 7. Germline-derived CDR1 and CDR2 are LNHDA and SQIVND (reference sequence). This CDR3 is built from 15 residues. The CDR3 nucleotides read TGTGCCAGTAGTATTTCTAGCGGGGGGCTCGTTGAGCAGTTCTTC. Encoded protein: CASSISSGGLVEQFF.

This clone has only one observation. The V gene is TRBV7-9, the J gene TRBJ2-7; D is tentatively TRBD1 or TRBD2 (7 bases each). This CDR3 is 14 amino acids long. Germline V gene sequence: CDR1 SEHNR, CDR2 FQNEAQ (reference sequence). V was pared by 5 bases and J by 2 bases, with 13 bases between. CDR3 loop: CASSPQGGTYEQYF. DNA of the CDR3: TGTGCCAGCAGCCCTCAGGGGGGGACCTACGAGCAGTACTTC.

The CDR3 reads CASSYPLGGRSEQYF. CDR3 in DNA: TGTGCCAGCAGTTACCCCCTGGGCGGGCGGAGTGAGCAGTACTTC. The chain recombines TRBV28 with TRBJ2-7, with D perhaps TRBD2 (5 bases). V lost 4 bases and J 7 bases, leaving 20 bases between the germline ends. The CDR3 runs to 15 residues. Germline V gives CDR1 MDHEN, CDR2 SYDVKM.